Below, one T cell receptor (beta chain) is given with its context. This clone's antigen is unknown. The record has no base qualities; no much larger clone is one base away. These data belong to a study of T cell repertoires in cytomegalovirus infection (dated by TCRdb to the late 2010s). About the full investigation: Because public TCR beta signatures pointed to carriage of CMV infection together with the matching HLA type, the HLA type of each donor mattered for the analysis.

Study-wide conclusions, independent of this receptor: In both this cohort and an independent cohort of over 350 donors, the cumulative frequency of public TCR beta family members distinguished carriers of CMV infection plus the relevant HLA type. The ex vivo response was dominated by HLA-C-restricted CMV-specific TCR beta clonotypes, which also provided the single most frequent clonotype in two of eight donors.

The sample was run on an Illumina HiSeq 1500. Through fastp at Q25 and MiXCR, TCRdb rebuilt clones from the public reads, retaining in-frame beta chains. For every CDR3 protein sequence, its rows merge into one entry that carries the most common genes and DNA. The sample table lists about 680,000 distinct CDR3 sequences, about 24% of them with a count of one. The ten largest account for 7.5% to 9% of the sample. The sequence came from a human donor in good health (CMV status not recorded). Some clones in this sample may be carry-over from other donors' samples. The sequenced material came from CD8+ T cells from PBMCs.

The CDR3 reads as follows: CASSESPRGEPNYGYTF. The sequenced DNA: TGCGCCAGCAGTGAGTCGCCCCGGGGAGAACCTAACTATGGCTACACCTTC. The sequence links TRBV10-1 to TRBJ1-2; the D gene remains uncertain. From the cysteine through the phenylalanine, the CDR3 covers 17 amino acids. Only the CDR3 DNA stays, 51 bases, in frame from base 1. CDR1 and CDR2, looked up from the germline V gene (reference sequence), are WNHNN and SYGVQD. V lost 0 bases and J lost 0 bases; the stretch between them is 14 bases long.